The rows below give T cell receptor beta chains drawn from one sample of a study of shared clonotypes between healthy human individuals. Sequencing used immunoSEQ multiplex PCR; TCRdb keeps in-frame clones, though not all of them. The data contain approximately 530,000 clones, 95% to 96% of them singletons. The sample comprised naive CD4+ T cells sorted from blood. The source is a woman between 25 and 40 years old in good health. The CDR3 runs from the conserved cysteine through the conserved F or W.

V	J	CDR3
TRBV6-1	TRBJ2-7	CASYSGSPSYEQYF
TRBV10-3	TRBJ2-1	CASTGVYEQFF
TRBV19	TRBJ1-4	CASSRQGEEKLFF
TRBV5-8	TRBJ2-3	CASSLRTSGGDTQYF
TRBV15	TRBJ2-7	CATSRDRDYEQYF
TRBV5-1	TRBJ1-1	CASSFTGRQDTEAFF
TRBV28	TRBJ2-5	CASSFEGAPHETQYF
TRBV28	TRBJ1-6	CASSPPGYRKSPLHF
TRBV6-5	TRBJ2-1	CASSSVNNEQFF
TRBV4-2	TRBJ2-3	CASSPRRGVGDTQYF
TRBV2	TRBJ2-1	CASSDNRHEQFF
TRBV6-6	.	CASTPAGGSGEQYF
TRBV21-1	TRBJ2-7	CASSKAVRRWEQYF
TRBV7-9	TRBJ2-1	CASSLAGTSGTYNEQFF
TRBV4-2	TRBJ2-2	CASSQPGTSGHTGELFF
TRBV5-1	TRBJ2-7	CASSPSEGYEQYF
TRBV27	TRBJ2-6	CASSRAPGANVLTF
TRBV28	TRBJ2-3	CASSRQGSTDTQYF
TRBV6-8	TRBJ2-6	CASRRVSEQRTSGANVLTF
TRBV5-5	TRBJ2-7	CASSLAGREAYEQYF
TRBV10-3	TRBJ1-1	CAISERRPPNTEAFF
TRBV13	TRBJ2-1	CASSLGIRGLYNEQFF
TRBV18	TRBJ1-4	CASSPQGVGEKLFF
TRBV28	TRBJ2-7	CASSLRGTSSYEQYF
TRBV10-1	TRBJ2-1	CASSEGARAEQFF
TRBV10-3	TRBJ2-7	CAISEGAASYEQYF
TRBV28	TRBJ2-3	CASSFPDPGTAVTDTQYF
TRBV28	TRBJ2-7	CASSGFGATYEQYF
TRBV14	TRBJ2-5	CASSPRSSAQETQYF
TRBV28	TRBJ2-3	CASSSPVPDTQYF
TRBV2	TRBJ1-5	CASSEGQPNQPQHF
TRBV23-1	TRBJ1-5	CASSQSGRDNQPQHF
TRBV6-5	.	CASSPDRGSHEQYF
TRBV28	TRBJ2-1	CASRSGWVNNEQFF
TRBV6-6	TRBJ1-2	CASSSGRGRNGYTF
TRBV11-2	TRBJ2-7	CASSSGTTREQYF
TRBV5-1	TRBJ2-3	CASSLEGQGSGTQYF
TRBV25-1	TRBJ2-3	CASSEYGGTDTQYF
TRBV5-1	TRBJ2-3	CASRLQGRSTDTQYF
TRBV18	TRBJ2-7	CASSPRVDYEQYF
TRBV5-1	TRBJ2-2	CASSLSSRNTGELFF
TRBV28	TRBJ1-5	CASSLDSNQPQHF
TRBV18	TRBJ2-5	CASSPGTQETQYF
TRBV7-9	TRBJ2-7	CASSGPRDSPSSYEQYF
TRBV9	TRBJ2-5	CASSRTSGKETQYF
TRBV29-1	TRBJ1-4	CSVVDRTLEKLFF
TRBV6-4	TRBJ1-1	CASSEDRGSSEAFF
TRBV2	TRBJ1-3	CASRNDGTVGNTIYF
TRBV27	TRBJ2-4	CASSTPLLAKNIQYF
TRBV19	TRBJ1-5	CASSILVSNQPQHF
TRBV19	TRBJ1-1	CASSRQGSPRNTEAFF